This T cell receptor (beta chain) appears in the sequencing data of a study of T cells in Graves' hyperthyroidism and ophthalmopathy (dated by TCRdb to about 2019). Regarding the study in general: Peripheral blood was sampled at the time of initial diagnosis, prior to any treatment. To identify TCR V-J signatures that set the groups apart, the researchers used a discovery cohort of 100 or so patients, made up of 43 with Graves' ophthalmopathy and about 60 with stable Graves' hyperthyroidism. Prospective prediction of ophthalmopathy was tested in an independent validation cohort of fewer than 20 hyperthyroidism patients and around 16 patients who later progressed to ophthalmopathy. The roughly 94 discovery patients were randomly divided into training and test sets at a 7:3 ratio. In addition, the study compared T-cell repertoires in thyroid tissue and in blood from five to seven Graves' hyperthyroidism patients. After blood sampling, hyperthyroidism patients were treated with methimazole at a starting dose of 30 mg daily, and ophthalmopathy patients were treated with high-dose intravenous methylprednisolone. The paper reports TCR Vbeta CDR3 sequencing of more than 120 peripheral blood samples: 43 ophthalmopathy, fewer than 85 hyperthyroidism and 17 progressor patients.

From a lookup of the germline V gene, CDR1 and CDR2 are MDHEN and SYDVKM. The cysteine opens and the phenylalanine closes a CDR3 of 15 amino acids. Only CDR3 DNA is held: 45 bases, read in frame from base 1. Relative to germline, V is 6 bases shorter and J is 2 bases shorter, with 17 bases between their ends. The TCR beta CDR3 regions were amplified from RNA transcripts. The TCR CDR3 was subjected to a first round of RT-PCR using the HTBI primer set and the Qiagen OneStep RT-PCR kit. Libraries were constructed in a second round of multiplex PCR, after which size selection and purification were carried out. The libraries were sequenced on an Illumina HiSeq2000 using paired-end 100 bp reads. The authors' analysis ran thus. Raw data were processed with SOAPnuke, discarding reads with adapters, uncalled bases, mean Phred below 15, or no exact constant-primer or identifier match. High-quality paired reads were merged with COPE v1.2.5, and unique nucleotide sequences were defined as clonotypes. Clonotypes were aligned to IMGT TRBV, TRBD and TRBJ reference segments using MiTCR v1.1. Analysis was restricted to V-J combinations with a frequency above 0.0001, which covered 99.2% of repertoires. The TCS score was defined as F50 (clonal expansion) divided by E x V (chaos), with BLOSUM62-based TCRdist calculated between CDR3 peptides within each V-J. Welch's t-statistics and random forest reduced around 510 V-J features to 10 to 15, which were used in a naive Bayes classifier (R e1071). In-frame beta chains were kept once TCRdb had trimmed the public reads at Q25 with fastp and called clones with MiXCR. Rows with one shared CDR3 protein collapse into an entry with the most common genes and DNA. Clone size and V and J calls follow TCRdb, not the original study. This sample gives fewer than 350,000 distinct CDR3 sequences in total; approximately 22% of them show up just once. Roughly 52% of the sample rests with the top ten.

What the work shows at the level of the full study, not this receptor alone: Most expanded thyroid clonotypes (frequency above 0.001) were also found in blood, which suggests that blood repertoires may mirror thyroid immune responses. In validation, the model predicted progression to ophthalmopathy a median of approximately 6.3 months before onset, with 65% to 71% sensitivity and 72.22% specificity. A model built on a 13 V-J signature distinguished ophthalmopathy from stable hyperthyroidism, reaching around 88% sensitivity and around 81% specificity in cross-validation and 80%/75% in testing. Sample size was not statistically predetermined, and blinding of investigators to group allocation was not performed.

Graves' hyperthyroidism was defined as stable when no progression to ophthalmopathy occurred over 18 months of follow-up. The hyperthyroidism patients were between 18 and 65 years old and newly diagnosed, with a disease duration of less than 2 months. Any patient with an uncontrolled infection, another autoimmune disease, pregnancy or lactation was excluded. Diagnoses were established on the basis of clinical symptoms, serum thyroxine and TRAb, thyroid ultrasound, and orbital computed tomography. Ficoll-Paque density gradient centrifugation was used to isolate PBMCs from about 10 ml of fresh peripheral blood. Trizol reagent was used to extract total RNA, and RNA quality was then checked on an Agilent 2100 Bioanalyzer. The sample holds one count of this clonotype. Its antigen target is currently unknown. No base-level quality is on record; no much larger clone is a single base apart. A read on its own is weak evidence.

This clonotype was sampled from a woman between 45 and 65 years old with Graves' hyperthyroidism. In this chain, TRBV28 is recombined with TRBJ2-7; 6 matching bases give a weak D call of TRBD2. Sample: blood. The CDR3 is CASRGPGLGAYEQYF. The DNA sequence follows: TGTGCCAGCAGAGGGCCGGGACTGGGAGCCTACGAGCAGTACTTC.